This T cell receptor beta chain was retrieved from a study of CD8 T cells in ankylosing spondylitis. The J segment lost 7 bases and the V segment lost 5 bases, leaving 12 bases of the junction unmatched. This CDR3 comprises 16 residues. CDR1 MNHEY and CDR2 SMNVEV come from the germline V gene (reference sequence). General study findings and limits: CD8+ disease-linked clones were present at relatively low frequencies in blood.

Details on this clonotype: Its antigen is still unknown.

Quantitative 5'-RACE with molecular barcodes generated TCR beta libraries. In TCRdb, the 5' RACE reads were re-called with MiXCR into one record per CDR3 protein. The repertoire holds some 240,000 distinct CDR3 sequences, with 8.6% as singletons. Sequencing input: blood, either unsorted or a sorted T cell fraction (not recorded which). This TCR was recovered from a male donor with ankylosing spondylitis or in good health (not recorded which). The chain has TRBV27 and TRBJ2-1; 9 bases match TRBD2. CDR3: CASSPIFSGRKNEQFF. The CDR3 nucleotides read TGTGCCAGCAGTCCCATCTTTAGCGGGAGAAAAAATGAGCAGTTCTTC.